This T cell receptor beta chain is drawn from a study of spatial heterogeneity in lung cancer. Worth noting for this clonotype: Its antigen is undetermined.

General study results and limits: Whereas they appeared in blood less at follow-up, ubiquitous expanded tumor TCRs appeared there more at resection.

Time point indicated: sample taken at primary tumor resection. From tumor, nontumor lung or frozen PBMC, whole RNA was taken unsorted for sequencing. The donors, more than 55 patients with untreated early-stage non-small cell lung cancer, provided the samples. Each TCR cDNA molecule bore a unique molecular identifier. From the 5' RACE reads, TCRdb called clonotypes with MiXCR, one entry per CDR3 protein. This table holds tens of thousands of distinct CDR3 sequences, roughly 15% found once. This sequence originates from a male donor with early-stage non-small cell lung cancer. This material consisted of PBMCs, taken at surgery.

CDR3 nucleotides: TGTGCCAGCAAGAAGCAGGGTTTAGCTAACTATGGCTACACCTTC. Translation: CASKKQGLANYGYTF. The chain links TRBV12-3 or TRBV12-4 to TRBJ1-2, with D perhaps TRBD1 (5 bases). Trimming removed 7 bases from V and 0 bases from J, with 15 bases in between. The CDR3 extends over 15 amino acids.